This TCR beta chain comes out of a study of T cell responses to AZD1222 COVID-19 vaccine. Study-wide findings and caveats: Baseline seropositivity occurred in only a handful of AZD1222 recipients. Repertoire samples came only from after the peak T cell response. Among the donors, most were white British and more were female, and clonal diversity was possibly underestimated. The study found vaccine-associated CD4 TCRs spanning spike, dominant at 160-218 and 743-854.

TCRdb keeps only in-frame clones here, not all; method: immunoSEQ multiplex PCR. Of 110,000 to 150,000 clones detected, 80% to 90% appear once; the ten largest clones hold roughly 1.7%. V lost 3 bases and J 4 bases, leaving 7 bases between the germline ends. This CDR3 has 14 amino acids. Germline V lookup: CDR1 LGHDT, CDR2 YNNKEL (reference sequence). In the case of this clone: Its antigen is still unknown.

The TCR was taken from an adult in good health. The V and J genes are TRBV3-1 (or the pseudogene TRBV3-2) and TRBJ1-6; D gene unclear. Here the sequenced sample was peripheral blood, taken on day 0 of AZD1222 vaccination. The CDR3 coding sequence is TGTGCCAGCAGCCACGGACCATATAATTCACCCCTCCACTTT. It encodes CASSHGPYNSPLHF.